This T cell receptor beta chain was captured in a study of shared clonotypes between healthy human individuals. Naive CD8 cells comprised CD45RO-negative, CCR7-positively selected cells, excluding terminally differentiated effector memory CD45RA+ cells. CDR1 LNHDA and CDR2 SQIVND come from the germline V gene (reference sequence). This CDR3 comprises 15 residues. Remarks on this clone: The junction does not match germline at one end; this may be a read error. This specimen includes other DNA sequences encoding the same CDR3.

Generated by immunoSEQ multiplex PCR, the TCRdb table keeps only in-frame clones and is missing some. The table shows over 2 million clones, with about 95% occurring only once. This TCR was recovered from a young man in good health. V usage is TRBV19 and J usage is TRBJ1-5; D is undetermined. Sequencing was done on a sample of naive CD8+ T cells sorted from blood. CDR3 amino acids: CASSLDGDSNQPQHF. For the CDR3, the DNA is TGTGCCAGTAGTCTAGACGGGGATAGCAATCAGCCCCAGCATTTT.